These T cell receptor beta chains were read from a single sample in a study of blood T cells in healthy people across ages. TCRdb re-derived calls from the 5' RACE reads in MiXCR, one entry per CDR3 protein. The sample holds approximately 1,000,000 distinct CDR3 sequences, less than 50% seen once. Sequencing input: blood. Receptor source: a woman in her fifties or sixties in good health. CDR3s leave out the opening cysteine and the closing phenylalanine or tryptophan. The order of the fields is J gene, V gene, CDR3 protein.

TRBJ1-4 TRBV12-3/TRBV12-4 ASSFSGANEKLF
TRBJ2-1 TRBV20-1 SAGRTGRNEQF
TRBJ2-7 TRBV11-2 ASWGRASGKESSYEQY
TRBJ1-1 TRBV29-1 SVERQGARTEAF
TRBJ2-7 TRBV27 ASSLSTGGLYEQY
TRBJ1-5 TRBV12-3/TRBV12-4 ASSSLRGHREPQH
TRBJ2-1 TRBV7-3 ASSQGDSSLNEQF
TRBJ2-1 TRBV5-1 ASSPTRGGGDEQF
TRBJ2-5 TRBV3-1 ASSPPGTGGEETQY
TRBJ2-1 TRBV20-1 SARVGWWEQF
NA TRBV27 ASSLNGRGPTYEQY
TRBJ2-5 TRBV12-3/TRBV12-4 ARTWGETQY
TRBJ2-1 TRBV18 ASSYTTSFSYNEQF
TRBJ2-7 TRBV20-1 STGLAGNYEQY
TRBJ2-7 TRBV11-2 ASETTGYEQY
TRBJ2-5 TRBV20-1 SAPGPGRKNVGTETQY
TRBJ2-7 TRBV27 ASRGNYEQY
TRBJ2-7 TRBV6-5 ASSSGTFEQY
TRBJ1-1 TRBV7-2 ASSQQGPYTEAF
TRBJ2-7 TRBV6-1 ASRPGTGGSDEQY
TRBJ2-5 TRBV27 ASSRLTSQETQY
TRBJ2-3 TRBV5-1 ASTPGGTQY
TRBJ2-6 TRBV7-2 ASSPLGRSSGANVLT
TRBJ1-1 TRBV27 ASSRSRGTEAF
TRBJ2-7 TRBV12-5 ASGLAPGLEYEQY
TRBJ2-7 TRBV28 ASTGTEQY
TRBJ2-7 TRBV19 ASSIGTGGYEQY
TRBJ2-1 TRBV2 ASSIAGEQF
TRBJ2-1 TRBV2 ASSVQYNEQF
TRBJ2-7 TRBV15 ATRDSGSGEQY
TRBJ2-7 TRBV5-1 ASSLDGQNPYEQY
TRBJ2-3 TRBV10-3 AISESGLLDTQY
TRBJ2-7 TRBV20-1 SAQGRGYEQY
TRBJ2-5 TRBV27 ASSLLGSQETQY
TRBJ1-2 TRBV6-5 ASSPATSYYGYT
TRBJ2-7 TRBV5-1 ASSSGQGSSYEQY
TRBJ2-4 TRBV24-1 ATSDGGSAKNIQY
TRBJ2-1 TRBV15 ATSRAATGLVEQF
TRBJ1-1 TRBV12-3/TRBV12-4 ASSPPWTVNTEAF
TRBJ2-5 TRBV29-1 SVERGYQETQY
TRBJ1-2 TRBV7-9 ASSSPTTGAASGYT
TRBJ2-5 TRBV5-1 ASRESQETQY
TRBJ2-3 TRBV11-2 ASSVRRGDTQY
TRBJ2-1 TRBV18 ASSPTQDYNEQF
TRBJ2-7 TRBV9 ASSVGAGRTYEQY
TRBJ2-7 TRBV28 ASSLWVSARGEQY
TRBJ2-5 TRBV30 AWTKTGQAGGTQY
TRBJ2-1 TRBV27 ASSMDRTSYNEQF
TRBJ2-7 TRBV29-1 SAGDRPYEQY
TRBJ2-3 TRBV28 ASSAGQVGTDTQY
TRBJ2-3 TRBV13 ASSSWGTAWADTQY
TRBJ2-3 TRBV15 ATSSGDRVADTRY
NA TRBV12-3/TRBV12-4 ASTRTGPFIRTQY
TRBJ2-1 TRBV18 ASSPLPSGSRDEQF